The next 10 T cell receptor beta chains were all read from a single sample in a study of human T cells and chemical hapten exposure (dated by TCRdb to about 2021). Libraries were built with RACE. Sequencing relied on a NextSeq 500. TCRdb reran the public reads through fastp at Q25 and MiXCR, keeping productive beta chains. Entries that share a CDR3 protein sequence are merged under the most common genes and DNA. This sample holds about 190,000 distinct CDR3 sequences; around 25% were observed only once. Of the sample, approximately 2.5% is held by the ten largest clones. Sample time point, as interpreted from the label and publication: patch test 3, about 24 weeks after DPC sensitization. The treatment or condition label corresponds to: therapeutic diphenylcyclopropenone sensitization with weekly scalp DPC. The sample consisted of whole blood, taken in connection with sensitization to the hapten diphenylcyclopropenone (DPC). Source of these receptors: a woman in her 40s with alopecia areata. Some clones in this sample may be carry-over from other donors' samples.

A few counts support this clonotype. J is TRBJ2-3 and V is TRBV12-3 or TRBV12-4; D is possibly TRBD1 (6 bases). The CDR3 is 14 residues long. The V and J ends lost 8 bases and 0 bases respectively, with 12 bases between them. The chain's CDR3 is CASATGSSTDTQYF. The CDR3 DNA reads TGTGCCAGCGCCACAGGGTCTAGCACAGATACGCAGTATTTT.

The rearrangement uses TRBV15 and TRBJ2-7; D may be TRBD1 (6 bases). CDR3 length: 14 residues. Germline values: CDR1 LNHNV, CDR2 YYDKDF (reference sequence). V gave up 2 bases and J gave up 10 bases, with 18 bases separating them. The CDR3 loop is CATSRRGGSGDQYF. For the CDR3, the DNA is TGTGCCACCAGCAGAAGGGGTGGTTCAGGGGATCAGTACTTC.

This clonotype was detected only a few times. The DNA of the CDR3 is TGTGCCAGTTCCTCTGGGGCGGGACGTAACGGGGAGCTGTTTTTT. It codes for CASSSGAGRNGELFF. V gene TRBV28 combines with J gene TRBJ2-2, with a tentative D call TRBD2 (6 bases). V lost 9 bases and J 7 bases, leaving 21 bases between the germline ends. The CDR3 sequence is 15 residues long. The V gene's germline CDR1 is MDHEN and CDR2 SYDVKM.

The sample holds a few counts of this clonotype. The V and J genes are TRBV6-2 or TRBV6-3 and TRBJ2-4; 7 bases map to TRBD2. Unmatched junction bases numbered 13, after V lost 8 bases and J lost 3 bases. From germline, CDR1 is MNHEY and CDR2 SVGEGT. This CDR3 region has 16 residues. The CDR3 region is CASRRNLAENKNIQYF. The CDR3 nucleotides read TGTGCCAGCCGAAGGAATCTAGCGGAGAACAAAAACATTCAGTACTTC.

In its sample, this clonotype was seen a few times. This sequence joins TRBV25-1 and TRBJ1-2; tentative D call: TRBD1 (6 bases). The V end lost 2 bases, the J end lost 5 bases, and 6 bases lay between the germline ends. This CDR3 has 12 residues. Germline CDR1 and CDR2: MGHDK and SYGVNS. The CDR3 DNA reads TGTGCCAGCAGTGAACAGGGGTATGGCTACACCTTC. Translating it yields CASSEQGYGYTF.

The rearrangement links TRBV6-5 to TRBJ2-2; 8 bases agree with TRBD2. Germline CDR1 MNHEY, CDR2 SVGAGI. The CDR3 length is 18 residues. V lost 0 bases to trimming and J lost 4 bases; unmatched junction nucleotides: 10. The DNA of the CDR3 is TGTGCCAGCAGTTACTCGATACGGCTAGCGGGCACCACCGGGGAGCTGTTTTTT. It is translated as CASSYSIRLAGTTGELFF.

This clonotype occurred a few times. V is TRBV7-8 and J is TRBJ2-7; a weak D match, TRBD2 (6 bases). V was pared by 1 base and J by 4 bases, with 17 bases between. There are 16 residues in the CDR3. CDR1 SGHVS and CDR2 FQNEAQ come from the germline V gene. This chain's CDR3 is CASSLESAAGFYEQYF. The CDR3 bases are TGTGCCAGCAGCTTAGAGTCCGCGGCGGGGTTTTACGAGCAGTACTTC.

Here the CDR3 reads CASSSLTGGVPEAFF. The CDR3 DNA reads as TGTGCCAGCAGTTCCTTGACAGGGGGCGTACCTGAAGCTTTCTTT. The chain couples TRBV28 to TRBJ1-1; 10 nucleotides align to TRBD1. Germline CDR1 and CDR2: MDHEN and SYDVKM. V gave up 4 bases and J gave up 6 bases; unmatched junction bases: 8. This CDR3 contains 15 residues.

The rearrangement uses TRBV28 and TRBJ2-3, with a possible D match to TRBD1 (5 bases). V was shortened by 6 bases and J by 0 bases, with 7 bases between the two germline ends. The V gene's germline CDR1 is MDHEN and CDR2 SYDVKM. The CDR3 has 13 amino acids. The CDR3 region has the DNA TGTGCCAGCAGACAGGCAAGCACAGATACGCAGTATTTT. As protein: CASRQASTDTQYF.

The chain uses TRBV12-3 or TRBV12-4 and TRBJ2-2; D not resolved. Trimming removed 6 bases from V and 2 bases from J, with 7 bases in between. The CDR3 is made up of 13 amino acids. The CDR3 DNA is TGTGCCAGCAGGATGATTAACACCGGGGAGCTGTTTTTT. It encodes CASRMINTGELFF.